This entry lists 22 T cell receptor beta chains sequenced from one sample in a study of technical replicates of blood from a few donors. The assay was immunoSEQ multiplex PCR, and TCRdb's table has in-frame clones only and misses some. The data hold more than 75,000 clones, with 80% to 90% observed a single time. Sequencing was done on a sample of PBMCs. The source is a human donor in good health. Some clones in this sample may be carry-over from other donors' samples.

This chain uses TRBV6-1 with TRBJ1-5; tentatively, D is TRBD1 (5 bases). The CDR3 runs 15 residues. Germline V gene sequence: CDR1 MNHNS, CDR2 SASEGT. V lost 7 bases to trimming and J lost 7 bases, with 20 bases between them. The CDR3 nucleotides read TGTGCCAGCATCCTGGGTTCGGGGGTTGTCCAGCCCCAGCATTTT. Amino acid sequence: CASILGSGVVQPQHF.

This chain links TRBV5-4 with TRBJ1-3, with TRBD1 identical over 9 bases. The germline V gene encodes CDR1 SGHNT and CDR2 YYREEE (reference sequence). Losses at the gene ends were 4 bases for V and 12 bases for J; bases not matched to a gene: 5. The CDR3 is 12 residues long. The DNA of the CDR3 is TGTGCCAGCAGCGTTGACAGGGGGAACATATATTTT. This translates into CASSVDRGNIYF.

The rearrangement joins TRBV18 to TRBJ2-1, with 10 bases lining up with TRBD1. The trim removed 5 bases at V and 12 bases at J, leaving 13 bases unmatched. CDR1 KGHSH and CDR2 LQKENI come from the germline V gene. This CDR3 spans 15 amino acids. The CDR3 sequence is CASSETGGGFFGQFF. CDR3 sequence (DNA): TGTGCCAGCTCAGAGACAGGGGGCGGATTTTTTGGGCAGTTCTTC.

In its sample, this clone was seen once. V is TRBV4-3 and J is TRBJ2-2; perhaps TRBD2 as D (5 bases). The germline CDR1 and CDR2 sequences are LGHNA and YSLEER. V lost 4 bases and J 7 bases, leaving 16 bases between the germline ends. The CDR3 consists of 15 residues. CDR3 region: CASSPTRTRVGELFF. The CDR3, as DNA: TGCGCCAGCAGCCCCACCCGCACTAGAGTCGGGGAGCTGTTTTTT.

The chain carries TRBV7-2 and TRBJ1-5, with TRBD1 as a possible D gene (6 bases). With 4 bases removed from V and 2 bases from J, the gap between germline ends came to 9 bases. The CDR3 sequence is 14 residues long. Germline V lookup: CDR1 SGHTA, CDR2 FQGNSA. DNA for the CDR3: TGTGCCAGCAGCTCAAGGACAGGCAATCAGCCCCAGCATTTT. It codes for CASSSRTGNQPQHF. The variable domain in full, completed from reference TRBV7-2 and TRBJ1-5, reads GAGVSQSPSNKVTEKGKDVELRCDPISGHTALYWYRQSLGQGLEFLIYFQGNSAPDKSGLPSDRFSAERTGGSVSTLTIQRTQQEDSAVYLCASSSRTGNQPQHFGDGTRLSIL.

This CDR3 reads CASGESYNSPLHF. CDR3 in DNA: TGTGCCAGCGGGGAGAGCTATAATTCACCCCTCCACTTT. V is TRBV7-9 and J is TRBJ1-6; D remains ambiguous. Germline CDR1 is SEHNR and CDR2 is FQNEAQ (reference sequence). The CDR3 has 13 residues. Trimming left V 8 bases short and J 3 bases short, with 8 bases between.

The genes are TRBV30 and TRBJ1-1; D perhaps matches TRBD1 (6 bases). The CDR3 spans 13 residues. CDR1 GTSNPN and CDR2 SVGIG come from the germline V gene (reference sequence). The V and J ends lost 5 bases and 1 base respectively, with 11 bases between them. The CDR3 coding sequence is TGTGCCTGGGGGGACATGGGGAACACTGAAGCTTTCTTT. Its translation: CAWGDMGNTEAFF.

The DNA for the CDR3 is TGCGCCAGCAGCTTGTATGCCCTAGCGGGGAAAGAGACCCAGTACTTC. Its protein product is CASSLYALAGKETQYF. The chain links TRBV5-1 to TRBJ2-5, with TRBD2 matching over 9 bases. V lost 1 base and J lost 3; bases outside the gene matches: 7. Germline values: CDR1 SGHRS, CDR2 YFSETQ. This CDR3 is built from 16 residues.

This clone was seen more than once but under ten times. The rearrangement joins TRBV18 to TRBJ1-1; tentative D call: TRBD1 (5 bases). This CDR3 comprises 13 residues. Trimming shortened V by 4 bases and J by 6 bases, and 12 bases separated the two germline ends. Germline values: CDR1 KGHSH, CDR2 LQKENI. CDR3 amino acids: CASSQGLASEAFF. The CDR3, as DNA: TGTGCCAGCTCACAGGGGCTTGCTTCTGAAGCTTTCTTT.

About this clone itself: At one end the junction does not follow the germline gene, possibly because of a read error. The V and J genes are TRBV30 and TRBJ1-5; D gene ambiguous. The CDR3 is 14 residues long. Germline CDR1 reads GTSNPN; CDR2 reads SVGIG (reference sequence). Here the CDR3 reads CTWSVTTSNQPQHF. The CDR3 DNA follows: TGTACCTGGAGTGTTACAACGAGCAATCAGCCCCAGCATTTT.

With respect to this clone: Other DNA sequences within the sample encode an identical CDR3. Here the CDR3 DNA reads TGTGCCAGCAGCCTATCTTCGGGAGTGGGAGATACGCAGTATTTT. Protein: CASSLSSGVGDTQYF. This rearrangement joins TRBV7-2 to TRBJ2-3; D possibly corresponds to TRBD2 (6 bases). The CDR3 has 15 residues. The germline gives CDR1 SGHTA, CDR2 FQGNSA. The ends were cut back, 5 bases at V and 5 bases at J, with 17 bases in the middle.

V gene TRBV5-6 combines with J gene TRBJ1-2; D gene uncertain. Between the trimmed V and J ends, which lost 4 bases and 8 bases, there was a span of 12 bases. CDR3 length equals 12 residues. Germline V CDR1 and CDR2: SGHDT, YYEEEE. The CDR3 region is CASSAPAWGYTF. The CDR3 nucleotides are TGTGCCAGCAGCGCACCAGCGTGGGGCTACACCTTC. Full variable domain (missing parts from reference TRBV5-6 and TRBJ1-2): DAGVTQSPTHLIKTRGQQVTLRCSPKSGHDTVSWYQQALGQGPQFIFQYYEEEERQRGNFPDRFSGHQFPNYSSELNVNALLLGDSALYLCASSAPAWGYTFGSGTRLTVV.

The chain recombines TRBV12-2 with TRBJ2-3; no check of the table's D call, TRBD2, against the DNA was made. TRBV12-2 has pseudogene status. The CDR3 has 18 residues. The chain's CDR3 is CASRLTAGGSPSTDTQYF. The CDR3 nucleotides are TGTGCAAGTCGCTTAACAGCGGGAGGTTCTCCTAGCACAGATACGCAGTATTTT.

This sequence joins TRBV6-6 and TRBJ2-2; unclear D gene. The CDR3 runs to 14 residues. Germline CDR1 MNHNY, CDR2 SVGAGI (reference sequence). Trimming pared 0 bases from V and 5 bases from J, leaving 7 bases between. The CDR3 region has the DNA TGTGCCAGCAGTTACTCGATCGGGACCGGGGAGCTGTTTTTT. It is translated as CASSYSIGTGELFF.

The V call is TRBV11-2, the J call TRBJ2-1; 8 bases map to TRBD2. Losses at the gene ends were 0 bases for V and 7 bases for J; bases not matched to a gene: 14. The CDR3 has 18 amino acids. Germline assignment: CDR1 SGHAT and CDR2 FQNNGV. The CDR3 is CASSLDLASGPTANEQFF. The DNA of the CDR3 is TGTGCCAGCAGCTTAGATCTGGCTAGCGGGCCCACGGCGAATGAGCAGTTCTTC.

V usage is TRBV7-2 and J usage is TRBJ2-2, with 8 bases identical to TRBD1. This CDR3 comprises 13 residues. With V trimmed by 4 bases and J by 7 bases, 2 bases remained unmatched. Per germline, CDR1 SGHTA and CDR2 FQGNSA. For the CDR3, the DNA is TGTGCCAGCAGCTCGGGGACAGGCGGGGAGCTGTTTTTT. It is translated as CASSSGTGGELFF.

The chain couples TRBV28 to TRBJ1-2, with D maybe TRBD1 (5 bases). V was trimmed by 5 bases and J by 3 bases, leaving 13 bases between them. The CDR3 contains 14 residues. Germline CDR1 MDHEN, CDR2 SYDVKM. The CDR3 bases are TGTGCCAGCAGTACCCACAGGAGTTACTATGGCTACACCTTC. As protein: CASSTHRSYYGYTF.

This chain links TRBV4-1 with TRBJ2-6, with D uncertain. The CDR3 contains 14 residues. Germline V CDR1 and CDR2: MGHRA, YSYEKL. The V end lost 4 bases, the J end lost 3 bases, and 7 bases lay between the germline ends. The CDR3 loop reads CASSPTHGANVLTF. The CDR3 DNA is TGCGCCAGCAGCCCCACTCATGGGGCCAACGTCCTGACTTTC.

The J gene is TRBJ2-7, the V gene TRBV6-5, with 8 bases matching TRBD1. Germline V gene data show CDR1 as MNHEY and CDR2 as SVGAGI. Trimming removed 2 bases from V and 2 bases from J; junction bases left unmatched: 5. The CDR3 is 15 amino acids. This CDR3 reads CASSYGRGRTYEQYF. The DNA of the CDR3 is TGTGCCAGCAGTTACGGCAGGGGGCGAACCTACGAGCAGTACTTC.

The V gene is TRBV7-9, the J gene TRBJ1-2, with a possible D match to TRBD1 (5 bases). CDR3 length: 14 amino acids. V was pared by 5 bases and J by 2 bases, with 12 bases between. CDR1 and CDR2 (germline): SEHNR, FQNEAQ (reference sequence). CDR3: CASSQVGGNYGYTF. The CDR3 DNA reads as TGTGCCAGCAGCCAAGTGGGGGGAAACTATGGCTACACCTTC. The entire variable domain, with the rest obtained from reference TRBV7-9 and TRBJ1-2, is as follows: DTGVSQNPRHKITKRGQNVTFRCDPISEHNRLYWYRQTLGQGPEFLTYFQNEAQLEKSRLLSDRFSAERPKGSFSTLEIQRTEQGDSAMYLCASSQVGGNYGYTFGSGTRLTVV.

The V and J genes are TRBV6-1 and TRBJ2-7; weak D call: TRBD1 (6 bases). CDR3 length: 14 residues. CDR1 is MNHNS and CDR2 is SASEGT in the germline V gene. V shed 6 bases and J shed 3 bases, with 15 bases lying between them. The CDR3 DNA is TGTGCCAGCAGCGCAACCGGGACAAGCTACGAGCAGTACTTC. Translation: CASSATGTSYEQYF.

V gene TRBV7-9 combines with J gene TRBJ2-2, with 7 nucleotides matching TRBD1. Germline V CDR1 and CDR2: SEHNR, FQNEAQ (reference sequence). Trimming at V came to 4 bases and at J to 4 bases, leaving 6 bases not matched to a gene. This CDR3 has 15 residues. CDR3 bases: TGTGCCAGCAGCTACCGACAGGGTGGCACCGGGGAGCTGTTTTTT. Translating gives CASSYRQGGTGELFF.